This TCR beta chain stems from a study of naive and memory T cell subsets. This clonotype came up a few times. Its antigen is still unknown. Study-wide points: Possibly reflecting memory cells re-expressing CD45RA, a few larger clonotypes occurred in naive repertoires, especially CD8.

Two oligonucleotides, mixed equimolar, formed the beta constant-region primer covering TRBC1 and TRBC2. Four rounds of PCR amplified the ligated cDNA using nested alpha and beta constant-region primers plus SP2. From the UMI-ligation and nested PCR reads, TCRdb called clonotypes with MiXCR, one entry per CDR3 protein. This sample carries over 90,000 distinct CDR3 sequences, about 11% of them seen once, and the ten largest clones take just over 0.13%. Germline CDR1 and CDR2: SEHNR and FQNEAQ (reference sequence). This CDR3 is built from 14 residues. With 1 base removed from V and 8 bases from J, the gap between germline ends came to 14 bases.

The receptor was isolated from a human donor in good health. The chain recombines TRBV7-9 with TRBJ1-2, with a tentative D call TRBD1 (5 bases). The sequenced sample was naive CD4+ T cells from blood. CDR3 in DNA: TGTGCCAGCAGCTTAGAGGAGGGGTTCGGCGGCTACACCTTC. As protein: CASSLEEGFGGYTF. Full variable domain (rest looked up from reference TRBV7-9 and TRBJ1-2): DTGVSQNPRHKITKRGQNVTFRCDPISEHNRLYWYRQTLGQGPEFLTYFQNEAQLEKSRLLSDRFSAERPKGSFSTLEIQRTEQGDSAMYLCASSLEEGFGGYTFGSGTRLTVV.